Listed below are T cell receptor beta chains from one sample, sequenced in a study of T cell repertoires in cytomegalovirus infection. One entry per CDR3 protein, called by TCRdb with MiXCR from the reads. This table has 110,000 or so distinct CDR3 sequences, around 30% appearing once. The antigens of these receptors remain unknown. Sequenced here: CD8+ T cells from cultured PBMCs, sampled from culture after CMV antigen stimulation. The receptors derive from a human donor in good health (CMV status not recorded). Some clones in this sample may be carry-over from other donors' samples. Both conserved end residues are part of each CDR3.

j_call v_call cdr3_aa
TRBJ1-2 TRBV7-9 CASSLSGDSSYGYTF
TRBJ2-1 TRBV27 CASSFGNTGQFF
TRBJ2-7 TRBV19 CATEGVSYEQYF
TRBJ2-1 TRBV27 CASSPGDNEQFF
TRBJ2-7 TRBV6-1 CANGQGEFEQYF
TRBJ1-2 TRBV5-6 CASSLGALPDGYTF
TRBJ2-3 TRBV4-1 CASSPRGAGGPSTDTQYF
TRBJ2-7 TRBV7-2 CASSFVTGREQYF
TRBJ1-1 TRBV6-5 CASSYWTGAVNTEAFF
TRBJ2-1 TRBV7-9 CASSFPTGSSYNEQFF
TRBJ1-2 TRBV10-3 CAISPGQGFYGYTF
TRBJ1-1 TRBV4-1 CASSQVVGGNTEAFF
TRBJ2-6 TRBV5-8 CASSLRPVPDPLGANVLTF
TRBJ2-5 TRBV7-2 CASSFRKETQYF
TRBJ2-2 TRBV11-1 CASSLRNWPGELFF
TRBJ2-3 TRBV6-1 CASSEAGGGGTDTQYF
TRBJ2-1 TRBV15 CATSRRYTDNEQFF
TRBJ1-2 TRBV6-5 CASSYLTGTGGDGYTF
TRBJ2-2 TRBV7-6 CASSLVGGPTGELFF
TRBJ1-2 TRBV4-3 CASSQDRGYSDPYGYTF
TRBJ1-1 TRBV6-6 CASLGTAFPRKNTEAFF
TRBJ2-1 TRBV12-3/TRBV12-4 CASSLEGTSGDNEQFF
TRBJ1-2 TRBV7-9 CASRGQGQGDYGYTF
TRBJ2-3 TRBV6-5 CASRDPTAVGTDTQYF
TRBJ1-5 TRBV2 CASSDPSADQPQHF
TRBJ1-4 TRBV19 CASSILGGEKLFF
TRBJ2-1 TRBV4-1 CASSQTTSGGYNEQFF
TRBJ1-6 TRBV28 CASSLRQGGSSLHF
TRBJ1-6 TRBV10-3 CAIRGTGNSPLHF
TRBJ1-1 TRBV7-3 CASSLAREDFNEAFF
TRBJ1-2 TRBV15 CATSTITGTGKTNYGYTF
TRBJ1-2 TRBV27 CASSSFRGGGGYTF
TRBJ2-1 TRBV11-1 CASSPPDREDANEQFF
TRBJ2-7 TRBV20-1 CSARELGDSSYEQYF